What follows is one T cell receptor delta chain and its context. This clone is identified as medium-sized (0.01 to 0.1%). What antigen it recognizes has not been identified. Within one base of it there is no much larger clone, and no base qualities were kept. The data are from a study of DNA immune sequencing with unique molecular identifiers (dated by TCRdb to 2018 to 2021). For the study in its entirety: Using immunomagnetic cell separation, gammadelta T cells were enriched from buffy coats, and the genomic DNA of these cells was sequenced. gammadelta T cells were enriched from PBMC of approximately nine healthy individuals by fluorescence-activated cell sorting. For the enriched versus non-enriched comparison, approximately 97 ng enriched gammadelta T-cell DNA and 0.85 to 1 ug non-enriched PBMC DNA were sequenced. An ultrasensitive DNA-based TRD repertoire sequencing method using PCR-introduced unique molecular identifiers was developed and validated in the study. Validation of the sequencing method was done both on synthetic reference molecules and on blood samples taken from healthy individuals. All donors were healthy people, and ten of the donors were profiled using sorted gammadelta T cells from peripheral blood.

Results the study describes overall, beyond this receptor: The primer-based approach cannot detect novel TRD sequences that are not targeted by the primers. TRD repertoire diversity varied between healthy donors, with several donors highly oligoclonal where top 5 clonotypes exceeded half of productive molecules.

To prepare the library, multiplex PCR was applied. A 32-plex assay amplified the genomic DNA, with primers for all 8 TRDV and 4 TRDJ genes spanning the CDR3. A 12-nucleotide UMI was added during around 3 barcoding PCR cycles, followed by a second PCR with Illumina adapter primers. AMPure XP beads were used to purify the libraries, and library quality was checked on a Fragment Analyzer using the HS NGS Fragment kit. The sequencing was run with an Illumina MiniSeq mid-output kit, including approximately 19% PhiX, and 150 cycles of paired-end reads. Per the authors' processing: MIGEC version 1.2.9 was used to process reads, grouping reads by UMI and building error-corrected consensus sequences. Modified VDJtools version 1.2.1 scripts and the tcR R package were used for post-processing. TCRdb processed the public reads again with the CATT caller, after which rows with matching DNA were combined. The V and J calls come from TCRdb's annotation, not from the publication. The sample has about 800 delta-chain clones on record, 3.2% of them singletons. Jointly, the top ten make up approximately 64% of the sample.

The sample taken for sequencing was gamma-delta T cells from PBMCs. The sequence derives from a human donor in good health.

CDR3 protein: CACDTVGVLGDTPDKLIF. In nucleotides, the sequence is TGTGCCTGTGACACCGTAGGGGTACTGGGGGATACGCCCGATAAACTCATCTTT. The rearranged segments are TRDV2 and TRDJ1, with TRDD3 identical over 13 junction bases. From V the trimming removes 0 bases and from J it removes 3 bases, while the gene matches leave 9 bases of the junction unaccounted for. The CDR3 holds 18 amino acids from the cysteine to the phenylalanine. The read is trimmed to its CDR3 DNA, 54 bases read in frame from base 1. The germline V gene supplies CDR1 GEAIGNYY and CDR2 EKD.